These T cell receptor beta chains were read from a single sample in a study of shared clonotypes between healthy human individuals. Libraries were prepared by immunoSEQ multiplex PCR; TCRdb keeps only in-frame clonotypes and omits some of them. The sample holds roughly 650,000 clones, around 96% seen once. Sequenced input: naive CD8+ T cells sorted from blood. All receptors come from a woman aged 25 to 39 in good health. CDR3s include the opening cysteine and the closing phenylalanine or tryptophan. The D gene is left open where the match is weak. A row's size may be missing; if present it is once, few, many or a size class.

once	TRBV29-1	TRBJ1-2	.	CSVEGGGGGYTF	TGCAGCGTTGAAGGGGGAGGAGGTGGCTACACCTTC
.	TRBV28	TRBJ2-3	.	CASSTANTDTQYF	TGTGCCAGCAGTACGGCTAACACAGATACGCAGTATTTT
.	TRBV11-2	TRBJ2-7	.	CASSFGGSYEQYF	TGTGCCAGCAGCTTTGGGGGCTCCTACGAGCAGTACTTC
.	TRBV2	TRBJ1-4	.	CASSDMWRGNEKLFF	TGTGCCAGCAGTGATATGTGGAGGGGTAATGAAAAACTGTTTTTT
.	TRBV11-2	TRBJ2-7	.	CASSSYGQSSYEQYF	TGTGCCAGCAGCTCCTACGGACAGTCTTCCTACGAGCAGTACTTC
.	TRBV27	TRBJ2-7	.	CASSHSSYEQYF	TGTGCCAGCAGCCACAGCTCCTACGAGCAGTACTTC
.	TRBV2	TRBJ1-5	.	CASSETFRGNQPQHF	TGTGCCAGCAGCGAAACATTCAGGGGTAATCAGCCCCAGCATTTT
.	TRBV29-1	TRBJ2-7	.	CSVESSYEQYF	TGCAGCGTTGAATCGAGTTACGAGCAGTACTTC
.	TRBV5-1	TRBJ2-3	TRBD1	CASSLWGQGVGSTDTQYF	TGCGCCAGCAGCTTGTGGGGACAGGGGGTCGGTAGCACAGATACGCAGTATTTT
.	TRBV28	TRBJ1-1	.	CASSQGGEAFF	TGTGCCAGCAGTCAAGGTGGAGAAGCTTTCTTT
once	TRBV7-6	TRBJ2-5	TRBD2	CASSSRLAGAEGETQYF	TGTGCCAGCAGCTCTCGACTAGCGGGTGCCGAGGGTGAGACCCAGTACTTC
.	TRBV11-2	TRBJ2-1	TRBD2	CASSNPGGGSSYNEQFF	TGTGCCAGCAGCAACCCCGGGGGGGGTAGCTCCTACAATGAGCAGTTCTTC
.	TRBV27	TRBJ2-1	TRBD1	CASSSGTGPYNEQFF	TGTGCCAGCAGCTCAGGGACAGGCCCCTACAATGAGCAGTTCTTC
.	TRBV2	TRBJ1-4	.	CASSEKTSRKLFF	TGTGCCAGCAGTGAGAAGACAAGCAGAAAACTGTTTTTT
.	TRBV2	TRBJ2-2	.	CASSEILVARGTGELFF	TGTGCCAGCAGTGAGATCTTGGTAGCACGAGGGACCGGGGAGCTGTTTTTT
.	TRBV7-9	TRBJ1-2	.	CASSPNGGQEGYTF	TGTGCCAGCAGCCCAAATGGGGGGCAAGAAGGCTACACCTTC